This note documents a single T cell receptor (beta chain) sequence. Produced via immunoSEQ multiplex PCR; TCRdb's table is partial and in-frame only. The table lists 160,000 or so clones, about 77% of them singletons. These data originate in a study of blood T cell repertoires in COVID-19. The CDR3 contains 14 residues. Germline CDR1 LNHDA, CDR2 SQIVND (reference sequence). Trimming removed 7 bases from V and 0 bases from J, with 10 bases in between. V and J are TRBV19 and TRBJ2-1; D is uncertain. Sequenced input: peripheral blood. The sequence was obtained from a woman older than 75 with acute or convalescent COVID-19. CDR3 DNA sequence: TGTGCCAGTAAGCCGGCAGGCTCCTACAATGAGCAGTTCTTC. Its protein is CASKPAGSYNEQFF.